What follows are 30 T cell receptor beta chains derived from one specimen sequenced in a study of T cell changes during pregnancy in multiple sclerosis. Repertoires were generated with immunoSEQ multiplex PCR, while TCRdb's copy carries only in-frame clones and drops some. Among approximately 94,000 clones listed, around 92% were seen once. The sequences come from peripheral blood, collected after pregnancy. These receptors were collected from a female donor with multiple sclerosis, enrolled in a pregnancy study.

The chain recombines TRBV7-2 with TRBJ1-2; D not resolved. Germline CDR1 SGHTA, CDR2 FQGNSA. This CDR3 is built from 14 residues. Trimming removed 1 base at V and 7 bases at J, with 13 bases between. The CDR3 DNA is TGTGCCAGCAGCTTAGGTCGTGGTACCGGTGGCTACACCTTC. This encodes CASSLGRGTGGYTF. Full variable domain (rest looked up from reference TRBV7-2 and TRBJ1-2): GAGVSQSPSNKVTEKGKDVELRCDPISGHTALYWYRQSLGQGLEFLIYFQGNSAPDKSGLPSDRFSAERTGGSVSTLTIQRTQQEDSAVYLCASSLGRGTGGYTFGSGTRLTVV.

The CDR3 region has the DNA TGTGCCAGTAGTAGCGGGAGTCCTTCAGAGCAGTACTTC. It translates to CASSSGSPSEQYF. The J gene is TRBJ2-7, the V gene TRBV19; 7 positions agree with TRBD2. The CDR3 is 13 amino acids. Germline lookup yields CDR1 LNHDA and CDR2 SQIVND (reference sequence). The J segment lost 7 bases and the V segment lost 4 bases, leaving 7 bases of the junction unmatched.

The genes are TRBV25-1 and TRBJ1-2; 8 nucleotides match TRBD1. This CDR3 region has 14 residues. V lost 3 bases and J lost 3; bases outside the gene matches: 3. Germline lookup yields CDR1 MGHDK and CDR2 SYGVNS. The CDR3 loop is CASSDTGGDYGYTF. CDR3 DNA sequence: TGTGCCAGCAGTGATACAGGGGGAGACTATGGCTACACCTTC.

This rearrangement joins TRBV11-3 to TRBJ2-1; 9 bases agree with TRBD2. The germline CDR1 and CDR2 sequences are SGHNT and YENEEA. V lost 1 base and J lost 8; bases outside the gene matches: 9. The CDR3 totals 16 residues. The CDR3 here is CASSLGLSGRADEQFF. The CDR3 nucleotides read TGTGCCAGCAGCTTAGGTCTTAGCGGGAGAGCAGATGAGCAGTTCTTC.

The rearrangement uses TRBV29-1 and TRBJ2-3, with 8 bases aligning to TRBD2. This CDR3 spans 16 amino acids. The junction had 11 bases not matched to a gene; V was cut back by 6 bases and J by 0 bases. The germline V gene encodes CDR1 SQVTM and CDR2 ANQGSEA. CDR3 residues: CSVPGLAGKSTDTQYF. CDR3 coding DNA: TGCAGCGTCCCCGGGTTAGCGGGAAAGAGCACAGATACGCAGTATTTT.

This clone showed up just a few times. The chain combines TRBV6-5 with TRBJ1-1; 7 bases match TRBD1. Looked up from germline, CDR1 is MNHEY and CDR2 is SVGAGI. The CDR3 runs to 15 residues. Losses at the gene ends were 4 bases for V and 7 bases for J; bases not matched to a gene: 12. Written as DNA, the CDR3 is TGTGCCAGCAGTTCCCCCCCGCCGGGACAGCGTGAAGCTTTCTTT. It codes for CASSSPPPGQREAFF.

CDR3: CASRMAGTGENTIYF. Written as DNA, the CDR3 is TGTGCCAGCAGGATGGCCGGGACAGGGGAAAACACCATATATTTT. The chain has TRBV25-1 and TRBJ1-3, with 10 bases matching TRBD1. The CDR3 runs to 15 residues. Germline CDR1 MGHDK, CDR2 SYGVNS. J lost 6 bases, V lost 6 bases, and 8 bases had no gene match.

This rearrangement joins TRBV6-6 to TRBJ1-3, with 7 nucleotides matching TRBD1. This CDR3 region has 15 residues. The junction had 5 bases not matched to a gene; V was cut back by 6 bases and J by 0 bases. The germline CDR1 and CDR2 sequences are MNHNY and SVGAGI (reference sequence). As DNA, the CDR3 is TGTGCCAGCAGGAGGGGGACAGACTCTGGAAACACCATATATTTT. Translating it yields CASRRGTDSGNTIYF.

The V call is TRBV5-1, the J call TRBJ2-7; 9 bases line up with TRBD2. The CDR3 totals 16 residues. Germline CDR1 and CDR2: SGHRS and YFSETQ. The V segment lost 0 bases and the J segment 5 bases; nucleotides outside the gene matches: 9. CDR3 residues: CASSLALSGSHHEQYF. The DNA for the CDR3 is TGCGCCAGCAGCTTGGCCCTTAGCGGGAGCCACCACGAGCAGTACTTC.

V and J are TRBV5-1 and TRBJ2-3, with D possibly TRBD1 on 5 matching bases. Germline lookup yields CDR1 SGHRS and CDR2 YFSETQ. The CDR3 runs to 15 residues. V was pared by 0 bases and J by 4 bases, with 12 bases between. The CDR3 nucleotides read TGCGCCAGCAGCTTGGTGGCAGGGAATTCAGATACGCAGTATTTT. Amino acid sequence: CASSLVAGNSDTQYF.

The V call is TRBV6-1, the J call TRBJ2-7; 10 bases are shared with TRBD1. This CDR3 is built from 14 residues. In germline, CDR1 is MNHNS, CDR2 SASEGT. The V segment lost 5 bases and the J segment 3 bases; nucleotides outside the gene matches: 4. The CDR3 nucleotides read TGTGCCAGCAGTTCTGGACAGGGGGTCTACGAGCAGTACTTC. Residues: CASSSGQGVYEQYF.

J is TRBJ1-1 and V is TRBV6-1; D gene uncertain. Germline V gene lookup returns CDR1 MNHNS and CDR2 SASEGT. There are 12 residues in the CDR3. V lost 2 bases and J lost 7, with 8 bases in between. The CDR3: CASSESRYEAFF. The CDR3 coding sequence is TGTGCCAGCAGTGAATCACGGTATGAAGCTTTCTTT.

The chain uses TRBV29-1 and TRBJ2-6, with TRBD1 identical over 9 bases. CDR3 length: 15 residues. In germline, CDR1 is SQVTM, CDR2 ANQGSEA. V shed 3 bases and J 0 bases; nucleotides not matched to a gene: 0. Here the CDR3 reads CSVETGGSGANVLTF. In DNA, the CDR3 is TGCAGCGTTGAGACAGGGGGCTCTGGGGCCAACGTCCTGACTTTC.

The chain employs TRBV4-1 and TRBJ2-7; D may be TRBD1 (5 bases). This CDR3 is built from 15 residues. Germline lookup yields CDR1 MGHRA and CDR2 YSYEKL. Deletions cut 0 bases from V and 3 bases from J, with 12 bases between. DNA of the CDR3: TGCGCCAGCAGCCAAGACCCTGCAGGGTACTACGAGCAGTACTTC. The encoded protein is CASSQDPAGYYEQYF.

The genes are TRBV6-5 and TRBJ2-7; D possibly corresponds to TRBD2 (6 bases). The V end lost 4 bases, the J end lost 4 bases, and 14 bases lay between the germline ends. The CDR3 spans 14 residues. Germline loops: CDR1 MNHEY, CDR2 SVGAGI. The CDR3 nucleotides read TGTGCCAGCAGTTTAGAACAGGCGGGATACGAGCAGTACTTC. This translates into CASSLEQAGYEQYF.

The chain combines TRBV2 with TRBJ1-2; 7 positions agree with TRBD1. In germline, CDR1 is SNHLY, CDR2 FYNNEI. CDR3 length equals 12 residues. Trimming cost V 9 bases and J 1 base; bases outside gene matches: 2. The CDR3 sequence is CARGQINYGYTF. The CDR3 nucleotides are TGTGCCAGGGGACAGATTAACTATGGCTACACCTTC.

There are many counts of this clone. This chain links TRBV1 with TRBJ2-1; TRBD2, the table's D call, was not compared with the DNA. TRBV1 is tagged as a pseudogene. The CDR3 length is 21 residues. In DNA form, the CDR3 reads TGCACCAGCAGCCAAGATCCATTACCTAGCGGGGGGGCTAATTCCTACAATGAGCAGTTCTTC. It is translated as CTSSQDPLPSGGANSYNEQFF.

This clone was recorded only once. The rearrangement uses TRBV9 and TRBJ2-2; 13 bases fit TRBD2. The CDR3 covers 18 residues. The V and J ends lost 3 bases and 4 bases, in that order; junction bases with no gene match: 9. Germline CDR1 reads SGDLS; CDR2 reads YYNGEE. The CDR3 DNA reads TGTGCCAGCAGCGGACGGACTAGCGGGAGAAAGGGCACCGGGGAGCTGTTTTTT. Translation gives CASSGRTSGRKGTGELFF.

This chain uses TRBV9 with TRBJ2-7, with D perhaps TRBD2 (6 bases). The CDR3 contains 15 residues. Trimming shortened V by 0 bases and J by 6 bases, and 16 bases separated the two germline ends. CDR1 and CDR2 from the germline V gene are SGDLS and YYNGEE. CDR3 loop: CASSVESGLFTEQYF. For the CDR3, the DNA is TGTGCCAGCAGCGTAGAATCGGGACTTTTCACCGAGCAGTACTTC.

The rearrangement joins TRBV2 to TRBJ1-2; 10 nucleotides agree with TRBD1. The germline gives CDR1 SNHLY, CDR2 FYNNEI. Unmatched junction bases numbered 5, after V lost 10 bases and J lost 3 bases. The CDR3 is made up of 13 amino acids. The CDR3 DNA follows: TGTGCCACCCTGACAGGGGGCGACTATGGCTACACCTTC. It is translated as CATLTGGDYGYTF.

The chain is built from TRBV7-3 and TRBJ2-1; tentatively, D is TRBD2 (5 bases). The CDR3 has 13 residues. V shed 2 bases and J shed 7 bases, with 9 bases lying between them. The germline gives CDR1 SGHTA, CDR2 FQGTGA. The CDR3 sequence is CASSLAGGNEQFF. The CDR3 DNA is TGTGCCAGCAGCTTAGCGGGCGGGAATGAGCAGTTCTTC.

This clone was seen once. This rearrangement joins TRBV11-3 to TRBJ1-6; 8 nucleotides match TRBD1. This CDR3 comprises 16 residues. The germline V gene has CDR1 SGHNT and CDR2 YENEEA. The junction had 12 bases not matched to a gene; V was cut back by 4 bases and J by 10 bases. CDR3 DNA: TGTGCCAGCAGCTGGGGGGAGGACAGGGTTAAGTCACCCCTCCACTTT. It is translated as CASSWGEDRVKSPLHF.

The chain combines TRBV18 with TRBJ2-7; D ambiguous. Deletions cut 4 bases from V and 0 bases from J, with 4 bases between. The CDR3 sequence is 12 residues long. Per germline, CDR1 KGHSH and CDR2 LQKENI. Written as DNA, the CDR3 is TGTGCCAGCTCACTACTCTCCTACGAGCAGTACTTC. The encoded protein is CASSLLSYEQYF.

The rearrangement joins TRBV7-9 to TRBJ2-2; possibly TRBD2 for D (6 bases). The CDR3 runs to 17 residues. Germline loops: CDR1 SEHNR, CDR2 FQNEAQ (reference sequence). Trimming took 1 base from V and 4 from J, leaving 16 bases between them. The CDR3: CASSLVGSGHPTGELFF. The CDR3 DNA reads as TGTGCCAGCAGCTTAGTTGGTAGCGGACACCCCACCGGGGAGCTGTTTTTT. The full variable domain, in which reference TRBV7-9 and TRBJ2-2 provide the parts outside the CDR3, is DTGVSQNPRHKITKRGQNVTFRCDPISEHNRLYWYRQTLGQGPEFLTYFQNEAQLEKSRLLSDRFSAERPKGSFSTLEIQRTEQGDSAMYLCASSLVGSGHPTGELFFGEGSRLTVL.

The chain uses TRBV7-9 and TRBJ2-2, with no clear D. The CDR3 has 14 residues. Trimming took off 0 bases at V and 5 bases at J, with 7 bases between the two ends. CDR1 SEHNR and CDR2 FQNEAQ come from the germline V gene (reference sequence). The CDR3 protein is CASSLASVTGELFF. The DNA for the CDR3 is TGTGCCAGCAGCTTAGCATCGGTGACCGGGGAGCTGTTTTTT.

V is TRBV7-3 and J is TRBJ2-2, with 12 bases that match TRBD2. CDR1 and CDR2 from the germline V gene are SGHTA and FQGTGA. The CDR3 is 15 amino acids. V shed 4 bases, J shed 9 bases, and the junction held 6 bases outside the gene matches. CDR3 coding DNA: TGTGCCAGCAGCTCCCGACTAGCGGGGGCGAGGGAGCTGTTTTTT. It specifies CASSSRLAGARELFF.

The chain joins TRBV27 to TRBJ2-7, with 11 bases lining up with TRBD2. This CDR3 has 14 amino acids. J was trimmed by 6 bases and V by 9 bases; bases with no gene match: 10. Germline V lookup: CDR1 MNHEY, CDR2 SMNVEV (reference sequence). CDR3 loop: CASGAGTSGAEQYF. The CDR3 DNA is TGTGCCAGTGGGGCCGGGACTAGCGGAGCCGAGCAGTACTTC.

The chain carries TRBV29-1 and TRBJ1-1, with unresolved D. The V end was cut by 4 bases, the J end by 4 bases, with 13 bases between. The CDR3 totals 13 residues. Germline CDR1 is SQVTM and CDR2 is ANQGSEA. For the CDR3, the DNA is TGCAGCGTTGTACCCACCGCCGGCACTGAAGCTTTCTTT. Its protein is CSVVPTAGTEAFF.

The rearrangement joins TRBV28 to TRBJ2-7; 11 bases fit TRBD2. This CDR3 region has 15 residues. CDR1 MDHEN and CDR2 SYDVKM come from the germline V gene. V shed 6 bases and J 2 bases; nucleotides not matched to a gene: 6. This CDR3 is CASSGLTSGTYEQYF. The CDR3 DNA sequence: TGTGCCAGCAGCGGCCTGACTAGCGGGACCTACGAGCAGTACTTC.

This chain links TRBV6-5 with TRBJ2-7; TRBD1 might be the D (6 bases). Germline V gene data show CDR1 as MNHEY and CDR2 as SVGAGI. V was shortened by 0 bases and J by 2 bases, with 11 bases between the two germline ends. This CDR3 is 15 amino acids long. CDR3 protein: CASSYSGTRPYEQYF. The CDR3 bases are TGTGCCAGCAGTTACTCCGGGACACGTCCCTACGAGCAGTACTTC.